Each of the 20 T cell receptor beta chains below was sequenced from the same sample in a study of CD8 T cells in ankylosing spondylitis. A single record per CDR3 protein comes from TCRdb applying MiXCR to the 5' RACE reads. The data contain roughly 490,000 distinct CDR3 sequences, over 4% of them singletons. Study-wide findings and caveats: Among TCR beta sequences, a motif of 7 to 9 highly homologous variants appeared characteristic of ankylosing spondylitis blood.

These receptors are not linked to any known antigen. The sequencing input was blood, either unsorted or a sorted T cell fraction (not recorded which). Receptors were obtained from a male donor with ankylosing spondylitis.

This clonotype was picked up many times. The rearrangement links TRBV20-1 to TRBJ2-7, with unresolved D. The CDR3 has 12 amino acids. Per germline, CDR1 DFQATT and CDR2 SNEGSKA (reference sequence). The ends were cut back, 3 bases at V and 3 bases at J, with 9 bases in the middle. The CDR3 loop is CSASLYHYEQYF. CDR3 nucleotide sequence: TGCAGTGCTAGCCTGTACCACTACGAGCAGTACTTC.

The chain employs TRBV10-3 and TRBJ1-5, with D uncertain. The germline V gene has CDR1 ENHRY and CDR2 SYGVKD. V lost 8 bases to trimming and J lost 4 bases, with 12 bases between them. The CDR3 consists of 13 residues. The CDR3 coding sequence is TGTGCCATCGGCCCCGGACGGAATCAGCCCCAGCATTTT. It encodes CAIGPGRNQPQHF.

This clonotype was found many times. The DNA of the CDR3 is TGCAGTGCTAGAGGCTTACAGGGGAACACTGAAGCTTTCTTT. Protein: CSARGLQGNTEAFF. The chain combines TRBV20-1 with TRBJ1-1; TRBD1 might be the D (6 bases). The CDR3 is 14 residues long. Germline V gives CDR1 DFQATT, CDR2 SNEGSKA (reference sequence). The V and J ends lost 1 base and 1 base respectively, with 10 bases between them.

This clonotype has a count of ten or more. The V call is TRBV20-1, the J call TRBJ1-1; D possibly corresponds to TRBD1 (5 bases). Germline CDR1 reads DFQATT; CDR2 reads SNEGSKA (reference sequence). This CDR3 is built from 14 residues. The V gene lost 3 bases and the J gene lost 2 bases, with 13 bases spanning the gap. CDR3 nucleotides: TGCAGTGCTAGTGGGGGTAGGGGAAACACTGAAGCTTTCTTT. This encodes CSASGGRGNTEAFF.

At least ten counts were recorded for this clonotype. V is TRBV6-1 and J is TRBJ2-7, with D possibly being TRBD1 (5 bases). The V end was cut by 3 bases, the J end by 0 bases, with 12 bases between. The V gene's germline CDR1 is MNHNS and CDR2 SASEGT. The CDR3 sequence is 15 residues long. CDR3 loop: CASSEGLPSSYEQYF. CDR3 DNA sequence: TGTGCCAGCAGTGAGGGGCTCCCGAGCTCCTACGAGCAGTACTTC.

The sample holds many counts of this clonotype. This chain joins TRBV2 and TRBJ2-7; D uncertain. The germline V gene has CDR1 SNHLY and CDR2 FYNNEI. The CDR3 is made up of 12 amino acids. Trimming shortened V by 4 bases and J by 5 bases, and 9 bases separated the two germline ends. The CDR3 DNA sequence: TGTGCCAGCAGTGCAGACCGGAACGAGCAGTACTTC. Amino acids: CASSADRNEQYF.

This clonotype was picked up many times. The chain carries TRBV7-2 and TRBJ1-1; no clear D. This CDR3 has 12 residues. Germline-derived CDR1 and CDR2 are SGHTA and FQGNSA. V lost 4 bases to trimming and J lost 10 bases, with 13 bases between them. In nucleotides, the CDR3 is TGTGCCAGCAGCTCCAAAGACACGGTAGCTTTCTTT. Translating it yields CASSSKDTVAFF.

There are many counts of this clonotype. The chain recombines TRBV6-5 with TRBJ2-7; D is unresolved. V dropped 5 bases and J dropped 4 bases, with 18 bases sitting between them. CDR1 is MNHEY, CDR2 SVGAGI, per germline. The CDR3 totals 15 residues. The CDR3 sequence: CASSHKGHLYYEQYF. The CDR3 DNA reads as TGTGCCAGCAGTCACAAAGGCCACCTATATTACGAGCAGTACTTC.

The chain is built from TRBV29-1 and TRBJ2-7; D may be TRBD1 or TRBD2 (5 bases each). This CDR3 is 12 amino acids long. Germline values: CDR1 SQVTM, CDR2 ANQGSEA. Trimming stripped 6 bases from V and 7 bases from J, with 16 bases between. The CDR3 DNA sequence: TGCAGCGTGACCGGGACGGCGGCGGAGCAGTACTTC. The encoded protein is CSVTGTAAEQYF.

This clonotype was recorded a few times. The V call is TRBV15, the J call TRBJ2-3; D possibly uses TRBD1 or TRBD2 (5 bases each). V dropped 3 bases and J dropped 2 bases, with 9 bases sitting between them. The CDR3 runs 14 residues. Germline CDR1 reads LNHNV; CDR2 reads YYDKDF (reference sequence). DNA for the CDR3: TGTGCCACCAGCAGCGGGGCCTACACAGATACGCAGTATTTT. This gives the protein CATSSGAYTDTQYF.

This clonotype has ten or more counts. The V and J genes are TRBV12-3 or TRBV12-4 and TRBJ1-5; 8 positions agree with TRBD1. With V trimmed by 6 bases and J by 2 bases, 12 bases remained unmatched. CDR3 length: 17 residues. In nucleotides, the CDR3 is TGTGCCAGCAGGTCACGGGGGGCAGGGGGCGGCAATCAGCCCCAGCATTTT. Protein product: CASRSRGAGGGNQPQHF.

This clonotype was counted only a few times. This chain joins TRBV27 and TRBJ2-7; 8 bases map to TRBD2. J lost 5 bases, V lost 7 bases, and 7 bases had no gene match. The length of the CDR3 is 13 residues. Per the germline V gene, CDR1 is MNHEY and CDR2 is SMNVEV (reference sequence). CDR3 sequence: CASKRGLDHEQYF. Here the CDR3 DNA reads TGTGCCAGCAAACGGGGACTAGACCACGAGCAGTACTTC.

This clonotype was detected many times. The J gene is TRBJ2-7, the V gene TRBV6-2 or TRBV6-3, with 9 bases aligning to TRBD1. Germline V gene data show CDR1 as MNHEY and CDR2 as SVGEGT. This CDR3 is 15 amino acids long. V shed 6 bases, J shed 6 bases, and the junction held 12 bases outside the gene matches. CDR3 in amino acids: CASSTSGQGIREQYF. The CDR3 DNA sequence: TGTGCCAGCAGCACATCGGGACAGGGAATTCGCGAGCAGTACTTC.

This clonotype was seen repeatedly, ten times or more. The chain has TRBV5-1 and TRBJ2-5; possible D gene TRBD2, 6 bases. V was clipped by 0 bases and J by 2 bases, with 14 bases between them. The CDR3 contains 16 residues. Germline CDR1 is SGHRS and CDR2 is YFSETQ. The CDR3 nucleotides are TGCGCCAGCAGCTTGGCCATAGGAGGGCTACAAGAGACCCAGTACTTC. Amino acid sequence: CASSLAIGGLQETQYF.

This clonotype was detected many times. The V and J genes are TRBV5-6 and TRBJ2-7, with 11 bases fitting TRBD1. V lost 3 bases and J lost 6; bases outside the gene matches: 8. Germline-derived CDR1 and CDR2 are SGHDT and YYEEEE. The CDR3 has 15 amino acids. The CDR3 region is CASSWTPGQGGEQYF. Written as DNA, the CDR3 is TGTGCCAGCAGCTGGACCCCGGGACAGGGGGGCGAGCAGTACTTC.

The chain is built from TRBV18 and TRBJ1-1; D gene ambiguous. Germline CDR1 and CDR2: KGHSH and LQKENI. V was clipped by 3 bases and J by 4 bases, with 9 bases between them. The CDR3 loop spans 13 amino acids. CDR3 nucleotides: TGTGCCAGCTCACCCTCGGATGCCACTGAAGCTTTCTTT. This sequence encodes CASSPSDATEAFF.

This clonotype was seen ten or more times. The V gene is TRBV28, the J gene TRBJ2-3, with unresolved D. Germline assignment: CDR1 MDHEN and CDR2 SYDVKM. The V gene lost 6 bases and the J gene lost 6 bases, with 10 bases spanning the gap. This CDR3 is built from 12 residues. CDR3 in DNA: TGTGCCAGCAGGACACTTGAGGATACGCAGTATTTT. Encoded protein: CASRTLEDTQYF.

This clonotype was detected many times. The chain recombines TRBV6-2 or TRBV6-3 with TRBJ1-2, with TRBD1 identical over 8 bases. V lost 5 bases and J lost 7; bases outside the gene matches: 6. The CDR3 consists of 13 residues. Germline-derived CDR1 and CDR2 are MNHEY and SVGEGT. The CDR3 DNA follows: TGTGCCAGCAGTAACACCAGGGGGCTTGGCTACACCTTC. This translates into CASSNTRGLGYTF.

This clonotype was observed many times. This chain links TRBV20-1 with TRBJ1-5; D uncertain. This CDR3 has 13 amino acids. Germline V gene lookup returns CDR1 DFQATT and CDR2 SNEGSKA (reference sequence). Trimming took 7 bases from V and 0 from J, leaving 10 bases between them. The CDR3 protein is CSGIADSNQPQHF. DNA for the CDR3: TGCAGTGGCATTGCAGATAGCAATCAGCCCCAGCATTTT.

This clonotype appeared many times. V is TRBV7-2 and J is TRBJ1-1; D not resolved. Deletions cut 6 bases from V and 1 base from J, with 15 bases between. The CDR3 is 15 residues long. Per germline, CDR1 SGHTA and CDR2 FQGNSA. CDR3 loop: CASSPRQVTNTEAFF. DNA of the CDR3: TGTGCCAGCAGTCCCCGTCAAGTTACGAACACTGAAGCTTTCTTT.